The 5 T cell receptor beta chains presented below share a single source sample, sequenced in a study of cytotoxic CD8 clonotypes in ibrutinib-treated CLL. TCRdb keeps only in-frame clones here, not all; method: immunoSEQ multiplex PCR. The sample has about 200,000 clones, about 72% seen once; the top ten hold roughly an eighth. Sample: PBMCs, taken after 24 months of ibrutinib treatment. These receptors were obtained from a human donor with chronic lymphocytic leukemia.

V usage is TRBV28 and J usage is TRBJ2-1, with a weak D call TRBD2 (6 bases). The CDR3 spans 12 residues. Looked up from germline, CDR1 is MDHEN and CDR2 is SYDVKM. V was clipped by 5 bases and J by 16 bases, with 18 bases between them. For the CDR3, the DNA is TGTGCCAGCAGTCCCCCAGCCGGGACTCCTTTCTTC. Translating gives CASSPPAGTPFF.

The chain employs TRBV19 and TRBJ2-6; tentatively, D is TRBD1 (5 bases). The CDR3 is 18 amino acids. The germline V gene has CDR1 LNHDA and CDR2 SQIVND (reference sequence). The V gene lost 7 bases and the J gene lost 1 base, with 20 bases spanning the gap. The CDR3, as DNA: TGTGCCAGTAAATACCGGACAAACGGATATTCTGGGGCCAACGTCCTGACTTTC. Its translation: CASKYRTNGYSGANVLTF.

On this clone itself: This CDR3 is also generated by other DNA sequences in the sample. V gene TRBV28 combines with J gene TRBJ1-2; 8 nucleotides agree with TRBD1. The CDR3 is made up of 13 amino acids. The germline V gene encodes CDR1 MDHEN and CDR2 SYDVKM. Losses at the gene ends were 5 bases for V and 4 bases for J; bases not matched to a gene: 3. In nucleotides, the CDR3 is TGTGCCAGCAGTCCAGACAGGGGCTATGGCTACACCTTC. Translation gives CASSPDRGYGYTF.

This chain uses TRBV28 with TRBJ1-2, with D uncertain. The ends were cut back, 3 bases at V and 4 bases at J, with 9 bases in the middle. CDR3 length: 13 residues. Germline CDR1 MDHEN, CDR2 SYDVKM. In DNA, the CDR3 is TGTGCCAGCAGTTTCCGTTCAAGCTATGGCTACACCTTC. Protein sequence: CASSFRSSYGYTF.

The chain uses TRBV28 and TRBJ2-7; 9 nucleotides agree with TRBD2. The V and J ends lost 2 bases and 2 bases, in that order; junction bases with no gene match: 4. CDR1 and CDR2 (germline): MDHEN, SYDVKM. The CDR3 totals 15 residues. The CDR3 is CASSLVAGATYEQYF. The CDR3 DNA reads as TGTGCCAGCAGTTTAGTAGCGGGGGCTACCTACGAGCAGTACTTC.